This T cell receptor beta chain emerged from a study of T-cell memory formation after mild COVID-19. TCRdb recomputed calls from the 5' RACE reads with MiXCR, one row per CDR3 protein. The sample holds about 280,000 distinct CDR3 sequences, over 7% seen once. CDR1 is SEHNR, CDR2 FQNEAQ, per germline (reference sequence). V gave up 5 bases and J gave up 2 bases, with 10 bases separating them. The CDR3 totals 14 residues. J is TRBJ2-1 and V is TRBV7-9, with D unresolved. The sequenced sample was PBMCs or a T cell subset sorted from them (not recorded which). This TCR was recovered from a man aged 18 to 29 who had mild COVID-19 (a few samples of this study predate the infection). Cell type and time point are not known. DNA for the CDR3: TGTGCCAGCAGCCCGTGGACCCCCTACAATGAGCAGTTCTTC. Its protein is CASSPWTPYNEQFF.